The text below deals with one T cell receptor beta chain. This same CDR3 is encoded by further DNA sequences in the sample. The CDR3 has 11 amino acids. Per the germline V gene, CDR1 is MDHEN and CDR2 is SYDVKM. Trimming took off 4 bases at V and 7 bases at J, with 5 bases between the two ends. Using immunoSEQ multiplex PCR, the repertoire was profiled, and TCRdb retains in-frame clones only, with some absent. This sample has 200,000 to 250,000 clones; approximately 86% occur once, and the top ten carry approximately 4%. This specimen belongs to a study of blood T cell repertoires in COVID-19. Study details: COVID-19 samples from acute and convalescent phases originated in the United States, Italy and Spain.

This TCR derives from a woman of 80 years or more with acute or convalescent COVID-19. The material sequenced was peripheral blood. J is TRBJ1-5 and V is TRBV28; no clear D. CDR3 protein: CASSSEQPQHF. In DNA form, the CDR3 reads TGTGCCAGCAGTTCAGAACAGCCCCAGCATTTT.